This T cell receptor beta chain was profiled in a study of T cell changes during pregnancy in multiple sclerosis. Trimming pared 2 bases from V and 5 bases from J, leaving 12 bases between. The CDR3 totals 15 residues. Germline V gene data show CDR1 as MNHEY and CDR2 as SVGAGI. The assay was immunoSEQ multiplex PCR, and TCRdb's table has in-frame clones only and misses some. The profile shows 30,000 to 40,000 clones, roughly nine tenths of them singletons. This rearrangement joins TRBV6-5 to TRBJ1-4, with D perhaps matching TRBD1 (6 bases). This TCR derives from a female donor in good health, enrolled as a control in a pregnancy study. Source: CD4+ T cells from peripheral blood mononuclear cells, taken in the third trimester of pregnancy. The CDR3 DNA sequence: TGTGCCAGCAGTTACGAACAGGGCTTCAATGAAAAACTGTTTTTT. Translation: CASSYEQGFNEKLFF.